The clone carrying this TCR beta chain was seen a few times. The length of the CDR3 is 11 residues. V lost 7 bases and J 0 bases, leaving 3 bases between the germline ends. Germline-derived CDR1 and CDR2 are SGHAT and FQNNGV. These data originate in a study of shared clonotypes between healthy human individuals. Measured with immunoSEQ multiplex PCR; TCRdb has only the in-frame clones, and not every one. The sample lists 1,400,000 or so clones, approximately 98.5% occurring once. Sequences were obtained from naive CD4+ T cells sorted from blood. Documented subset: CD45RA+ positively selected. The source of this sequence is a man aged 25-40 years in good health. The genes are TRBV11-2 and TRBJ1-1; D gene uncertain. CDR3: CASTVNTEAFF. The CDR3 DNA is TGTGCCAGCACCGTGAACACTGAAGCTTTCTTT.